The sequence of this TCR beta chain was determined in a study of cytomegalovirus exposure and HLA in healthy donors. The PCR was carried out with 60 Vbeta primers and 13 Jbeta primers. Method: immunoSEQ multiplex PCR; TCRdb's copy keeps in-frame clones and lacks some. The sample spans over 120,000 clones; the ten largest clones claim 0.75% to 1%. Germline CDR1 reads MNHNS; CDR2 reads SASEGT. V lost 6 bases and J lost 2; bases outside the gene matches: 4. The CDR3 sequence is 14 residues long. The chain links TRBV6-1 to TRBJ1-5, with TRBD1 identical over 7 bases. The sequencing input was PBMCs. This receptor was taken from a male donor in good health and CMV-seronegative. The chain's CDR3 is CASSRGQGNQPQHF. The CDR3, as DNA: TGTGCCAGCAGCCGCGGACAGGGCAATCAGCCCCAGCATTTT.